This is a list of T cell receptor beta chains from one sample in a study of Ad26.COV2.S vaccination and SARS-CoV-2 variants. Sequenced by immunoSEQ multiplex PCR; TCRdb stores in-frame clones only, minus some. The table includes hundreds of thousands of clones, 80% to 95% detected once. The sequencing used peripheral blood, collected in a trial of Ad26.COV2.S vaccine versus placebo. The receptors derive from a person between 18 and 60 years old who received the Ad26.COV2.S COVID-19 vaccine or a placebo. Each CDR3 is given with its conserved first and last residue. D genes are given only for firm matches. Part of the rows lack a size; the others show once, few, many or a class for expanded clones.

V gene: TRBV24-1; D gene: .; J gene: TRBJ2-7; clone size: .; CDR3 DNA: TGTGCCACCAGAGCCGGGGTCCCCGGCGAGCAGTACTTC; CDR3 protein: CATRAGVPGEQYF
V gene: TRBV14; D gene: TRBD1; J gene: TRBJ1-2; clone size: .; CDR3 DNA: TGTGCCAGCAGCCCTCGGACAGGGGATGGCTACACCTTC; CDR3 protein: CASSPRTGDGYTF
V gene: TRBV19; D gene: .; J gene: TRBJ1-4; clone size: .; CDR3 DNA: TGTGCCAGTAGTGGCCGACCCAATGAAAAACTGTTTTTT; CDR3 protein: CASSGRPNEKLFF
V gene: TRBV12-3/TRBV12-4; D gene: .; J gene: TRBJ1-2; clone size: .; CDR3 DNA: TGTGCCAGCAGTTTAGACAGCTATGGCTACACCTTC; CDR3 protein: CASSLDSYGYTF
V gene: TRBV9; D gene: .; J gene: TRBJ1-3; clone size: .; CDR3 DNA: TGTGCCAGCAGCGTATGGCCGAGCTCTGGAAACACCATATATTTT; CDR3 protein: CASSVWPSSGNTIYF
V gene: TRBV6-2/TRBV6-3; D gene: TRBD2; J gene: TRBJ2-1; clone size: .; CDR3 DNA: TGTGCCAGCAGTTCCATAGCGGGAGGAACCTACAATGAGCAGTTCTTC; CDR3 protein: CASSSIAGGTYNEQFF
V gene: TRBV19; D gene: TRBD1; J gene: TRBJ2-7; clone size: .; CDR3 DNA: TGTGCCAGTAGTATCGGACCGGGACAGACCTACGAGCAGTACTTC; CDR3 protein: CASSIGPGQTYEQYF
V gene: TRBV24-1; D gene: .; J gene: TRBJ2-2; clone size: .; CDR3 DNA: TGTGCCACCAGTGAGCCCATCGGAATCGGGGAGCTGTTTTTT; CDR3 protein: CATSEPIGIGELFF
V gene: TRBV10-2; D gene: .; J gene: TRBJ2-7; clone size: .; CDR3 DNA: TGCGCCAGCAGAGCGGCCCCACGCTCCTACGAGCAGTACTTC; CDR3 protein: CASRAAPRSYEQYF
V gene: TRBV7-9; D gene: TRBD1; J gene: TRBJ1-2; clone size: .; CDR3 DNA: TGTGCCAGCAGCTCGGAACCGGGACAGGGGAACTATGGCTACACCTTC; CDR3 protein: CASSSEPGQGNYGYTF
V gene: TRBV20-1; D gene: TRBD1; J gene: TRBJ1-2; clone size: .; CDR3 DNA: TGCAGTCAGGGGGTTATGGGTGGCTACACCTTC; CDR3 protein: CSQGVMGGYTF
V gene: TRBV28; D gene: TRBD1; J gene: TRBJ2-7; clone size: once; CDR3 DNA: TGTGCCAGCAGGCCGAGGGACAGGGAGAGATACGAGCAGTACTTC; CDR3 protein: CASRPRDRERYEQYF
V gene: TRBV30; D gene: TRBD1; J gene: TRBJ2-7; clone size: .; CDR3 DNA: TGTGCCATGGAGTCAGGGGGCGGCGAGCAGTACTTC; CDR3 protein: CAMESGGGEQYF
V gene: TRBV15; D gene: TRBD1; J gene: TRBJ2-2; clone size: .; CDR3 DNA: TGTGCCACCAGCAGAGACTTCCTGACAGGGTCGTCCGGGGAGCTGTTTTTT; CDR3 protein: CATSRDFLTGSSGELFF
V gene: TRBV10-2; D gene: .; J gene: TRBJ2-5; clone size: .; CDR3 DNA: TGCGCCAGCAGGGGTAGCGGTCAAGAGACCCAGTACTTC; CDR3 protein: CASRGSGQETQYF
V gene: TRBV27; D gene: TRBD2; J gene: TRBJ2-7; clone size: .; CDR3 DNA: TGTGCCAGCAGTTGGGGACTAGCGGGAACCTACGAGCAGTACTTC; CDR3 protein: CASSWGLAGTYEQYF
V gene: TRBV11-2; D gene: .; J gene: TRBJ2-7; clone size: .; CDR3 DNA: TGTGCCAGCAGCTTAGAGGTTGCAGCCACCTACGAGCAGTACTTC; CDR3 protein: CASSLEVAATYEQYF
V gene: TRBV6-1; D gene: TRBD1; J gene: TRBJ1-5; clone size: .; CDR3 DNA: TGTGCCAGCAGTGAGGACAGGAGCAATCAGCCCCAGCATTTT; CDR3 protein: CASSEDRSNQPQHF
V gene: TRBV12-5; D gene: .; J gene: TRBJ1-1; clone size: .; CDR3 DNA: TGTGCTAGTGGTTTGGAACAGGGCACTGAAGCTTTCTTT; CDR3 protein: CASGLEQGTEAFF
V gene: TRBV29-1; D gene: .; J gene: TRBJ1-5; clone size: .; CDR3 DNA: TGCAGCGTTGTCCCAGGGCCTGGTCAGCCCCAGCATTTT; CDR3 protein: CSVVPGPGQPQHF
V gene: TRBV10-3; D gene: .; J gene: TRBJ1-1; clone size: .; CDR3 DNA: TGTGCCATCAGTCAGAAGGGCGGGATGAACACTGAAGCTTTCTTT; CDR3 protein: CAISQKGGMNTEAFF
V gene: TRBV4-1; D gene: TRBD2; J gene: TRBJ2-5; clone size: .; CDR3 DNA: TGCGCCAGCAGCCAAGCCTGGCTAGCGGGAGGCGAGCCCCAGTACTTC; CDR3 protein: CASSQAWLAGGEPQYF
V gene: TRBV5-4; D gene: .; J gene: TRBJ2-1; clone size: .; CDR3 DNA: TGTGCCAGCAGCAGAACCGATATCGGTGAGCAGTTCTTC; CDR3 protein: CASSRTDIGEQFF
V gene: TRBV23-1; D gene: .; J gene: TRBJ1-5; clone size: .; CDR3 DNA: TGCGCCAGCAGTCAGGGGTCCCCGGCCAGGCCCCAGCATTTT; CDR3 protein: CASSQGSPARPQHF
V gene: TRBV6-6; D gene: .; J gene: TRBJ1-3; clone size: .; CDR3 DNA: TGTGCCAGCAGTTATTCAGGGGTTCCGGGTACAAACACCATATATTTT; CDR3 protein: CASSYSGVPGTNTIYF
V gene: TRBV6-5; D gene: TRBD2; J gene: TRBJ2-7; clone size: .; CDR3 DNA: TGTGCCAGCAGTTCTCGACTAGCGGGTAGCTCCTACGAGCAGTACTTC; CDR3 protein: CASSSRLAGSSYEQYF
V gene: TRBV30; D gene: TRBD1; J gene: TRBJ2-5; clone size: .; CDR3 DNA: TGTGCCTGGAGTCGACAGGGGGCGAGGGAGACCCAGTACTTC; CDR3 protein: CAWSRQGARETQYF
V gene: TRBV7-2; D gene: .; J gene: TRBJ1-3; clone size: .; CDR3 DNA: TGTGCCAGCAGCTTAGGTTTTGCAAACACCATATATTTT; CDR3 protein: CASSLGFANTIYF
V gene: TRBV5-4; D gene: .; J gene: TRBJ2-2; clone size: .; CDR3 DNA: TGTGCCAGCAGCTTGGTTTCGGGCGGGGAGCTGTTTTTT; CDR3 protein: CASSLVSGGELFF
V gene: TRBV7-9; D gene: .; J gene: TRBJ1-2; clone size: .; CDR3 DNA: TGTGCCAGCAGCACACCCCCGAGCGGGTTCTCGGACAATGGCTACACCTTC; CDR3 protein: CASSTPPSGFSDNGYTF
V gene: TRBV19; D gene: TRBD1; J gene: TRBJ1-2; clone size: .; CDR3 DNA: TGTGCCAGTATTAACATTAAGGACAGGGAAACTCAAGGCTACACCTTC; CDR3 protein: CASINIKDRETQGYTF
V gene: TRBV7-9; D gene: .; J gene: TRBJ2-2; clone size: .; CDR3 DNA: TGTGCCAGCAGCCACCCTAGTGCGGGTGCGAACACCGGGGAGCTGTTTTTT; CDR3 protein: CASSHPSAGANTGELFF
V gene: TRBV19; D gene: .; J gene: TRBJ2-2; clone size: .; CDR3 DNA: TGTGCCAGTAGTCTGCGGGCAGGGCCCGGGGAGCTGTTTTTT; CDR3 protein: CASSLRAGPGELFF
V gene: TRBV5-8; D gene: TRBD1; J gene: TRBJ2-7; clone size: .; CDR3 DNA: TGTGCCAGCAGCCCGGGACAGGCAACCTACGAGCAGTACTTC; CDR3 protein: CASSPGQATYEQYF
V gene: TRBV2; D gene: .; J gene: TRBJ1-2; clone size: .; CDR3 DNA: TGTGCCAGCAGACGAGCGGACAACTATGGCTACACCTTC; CDR3 protein: CASRRADNYGYTF
V gene: TRBV11-3; D gene: TRBD1; J gene: TRBJ2-2; clone size: .; CDR3 DNA: TGTGCCAGCAGCACCAGGGGGCCGACCGGGGAGCTGTTTTTT; CDR3 protein: CASSTRGPTGELFF
V gene: TRBV28; D gene: .; J gene: TRBJ1-1; clone size: .; CDR3 DNA: TGTGCCAGCAGTTCCAGGGTTATGAACACTGAAGCTTTCTTT; CDR3 protein: CASSSRVMNTEAFF
V gene: TRBV5-5; D gene: .; J gene: TRBJ2-7; clone size: .; CDR3 DNA: TGTGCCAGCAGCTATCTCGCCGGCAGGGGCTACGAGCAGTACTTC; CDR3 protein: CASSYLAGRGYEQYF
V gene: TRBV19; D gene: TRBD2; J gene: TRBJ2-7; clone size: once; CDR3 DNA: TGTGCCAGTAGTGCAGGACTAGCGGGAGGGCATACCTACGAGCAGTACTTC; CDR3 protein: CASSAGLAGGHTYEQYF
V gene: TRBV6-5; D gene: .; J gene: TRBJ2-1; clone size: .; CDR3 DNA: TGTGCCAGCAGCAGGTCTAATGAGCAGTTCTTC; CDR3 protein: CASSRSNEQFF
V gene: TRBV7-2; D gene: TRBD1; J gene: TRBJ2-6; clone size: .; CDR3 DNA: TGTGCCAGCAGCATAGACAGGGCTGGGGCCAACGTCCTGACTTTC; CDR3 protein: CASSIDRAGANVLTF
V gene: TRBV2; D gene: TRBD2; J gene: TRBJ2-1; clone size: .; CDR3 DNA: TGTGCCAGCCCTAAGGGGGGACTAGCCTACAATGAGCAGTTCTTC; CDR3 protein: CASPKGGLAYNEQFF
V gene: TRBV9; D gene: .; J gene: TRBJ2-1; clone size: .; CDR3 DNA: TGTGCCAGCAGCGTCCGAAGCGGCTACAATGAGCAGTTCTTC; CDR3 protein: CASSVRSGYNEQFF
V gene: TRBV5-1; D gene: .; J gene: TRBJ2-5; clone size: .; CDR3 DNA: TGCGCCAGCAGCTACTTCGGACAGGGAGGGGAGACCCAGTACTTC; CDR3 protein: CASSYFGQGGETQYF
V gene: TRBV4-2; D gene: TRBD2; J gene: TRBJ2-5; clone size: once; CDR3 DNA: TGTGCCAGCAGCCAAGCTGGACTAGCGGGATTGTTAGAGACCCAGTACTTC; CDR3 protein: CASSQAGLAGLLETQYF
V gene: TRBV4-1; D gene: TRBD1; J gene: TRBJ1-4; clone size: .; CDR3 DNA: TGCGCCAGCAGCCAAGGACAGGGGGCTCTAGGAAAACTGTTTTTT; CDR3 protein: CASSQGQGALGKLFF
V gene: TRBV6-5; D gene: .; J gene: TRBJ1-2; clone size: .; CDR3 DNA: TGTGCCAGCAGTCCAAGGGCCAGTTGGTATGGCTACACCTTC; CDR3 protein: CASSPRASWYGYTF
V gene: TRBV19; D gene: TRBD2; J gene: TRBJ2-7; clone size: .; CDR3 DNA: TGTGCCAGTAGTCCAGGGACTAGCGGGAGTTTTCGAGCCTACGAGCAGTACTTC; CDR3 protein: CASSPGTSGSFRAYEQYF
V gene: TRBV19; D gene: TRBD2; J gene: TRBJ2-7; clone size: .; CDR3 DNA: TGTGCCAGTAGTATCCAACCGGGACTAGCGGGATTGGGGGGCTACGAGCAGTACTTC; CDR3 protein: CASSIQPGLAGLGGYEQYF
V gene: TRBV4-2; D gene: TRBD2; J gene: TRBJ2-7; clone size: .; CDR3 DNA: TGTGCCAGCAGCCAAGAAGTTCGAGGGAGGGTTTACGAGCAGTACTTC; CDR3 protein: CASSQEVRGRVYEQYF